The TCR beta chain described here comes from a study of CD8+ T cells in alopecia areata. Study conclusions and caveats: Lesional scalp displayed greater clonality than normal scalp, most notably in alopecia totalis/universalis. Sharing of TCRs across patients appeared less clear than in mice, possibly for HLA-related reasons.

There are a few counts of this clone. No antigen is known for it. It was cDNA, reverse transcribed from extracted RNA, that served as the sequencing template. The method was immunoSEQ multiplex PCR; TCRdb's version includes in-frame clones alone and lacks a portion of them. Here the sample spans approximately 150,000 clones, roughly 60% being singletons. The CDR3 covers 12 residues. Between the trimmed V and J ends, which lost 7 bases and 5 bases, there was a span of 13 bases. Germline V gives CDR1 SQVTM, CDR2 ANQGSEA. This clonotype was sampled from a human donor in good health. The J gene is TRBJ2-3, the V gene TRBV29-1; D could derive from TRBD1 or TRBD2 (6 bases each). Sequencing was performed on CD4+ T cells sorted from blood. The CDR3 loop is CSAVKGGDTQYF. CDR3 coding DNA: TGCAGCGCCGTGAAGGGGGGAGATACGCAGTATTTT.